The 8 T cell receptor beta chains reported below all come from one sample, sequenced in a study of preoperative IRX-2 immunotherapy in early breast cancer. Treatment indicated: preoperative locoregional IRX-2 cytokine immunotherapy. Measured with immunoSEQ multiplex PCR; TCRdb has only the in-frame clones, and not every one. This table has 20,000 to 25,000 clones, around 90% appearing once. The sequences come from tumor tissue, collected after IRX-2 immunotherapy. These receptors were taken from a human donor with breast cancer.

This clone has more than one count but fewer than ten. DNA of the CDR3: TGCGCCAGCAGCTTGACTAGCGGGGGGGCCAATGAGCAGTTCTTC. It codes for CASSLTSGGANEQFF. This chain joins TRBV5-1 and TRBJ2-1, with 13 bases that match TRBD2. The trim removed 1 base at V and 6 bases at J, leaving 1 base unmatched. CDR3 length: 15 residues. Germline assignment: CDR1 SGHRS and CDR2 YFSETQ.

The chain recombines TRBV7-6 with TRBJ2-2; D gene unclear. CDR1 is SGHVS, CDR2 FNYEAQ, per germline. This CDR3 has 13 amino acids. V shed 0 bases and J shed 8 bases, with 7 bases lying between them. The CDR3, as DNA: TGTGCCAGCAGCTTAGCGGGCAGGGGGGAGCTGTTTTTT. Amino acid sequence: CASSLAGRGELFF.

This clone was counted only a few times. The DNA of the CDR3 is TGTGCCAGCTCACCTACAGGGCCCCTGAACAATGAGCAGTTCTTC. It codes for CASSPTGPLNNEQFF. This sequence joins TRBV18 and TRBJ2-1; D is perhaps TRBD1 (6 bases). The V and J ends lost 3 bases and 5 bases respectively, with 14 bases between them. CDR1 is KGHSH, CDR2 LQKENI, per germline. The CDR3 contains 15 residues.

The CDR3 coding sequence is TGTGCCAGCAGCGGGACTCGAAAAGAGACCCAGTACTTC. Its protein product is CASSGTRKETQYF. The rearrangement links TRBV6-1 to TRBJ2-5, with a weak D call TRBD2 (6 bases). Germline CDR1 MNHNS, CDR2 SASEGT. The CDR3 loop spans 13 amino acids. Trimming took 6 bases from V and 3 from J, leaving 11 bases between them.

In this sample, this clone turned up once. The chain employs TRBV23-1 and TRBJ2-7; 8 nucleotides agree with TRBD2. TRBV23-1 is marked as an open reading frame, function uncertain. The CDR3 consists of 14 residues. V was clipped by 5 bases and J by 3 bases; unmatched bases: 6. CDR3 nucleotide sequence: TGCGCCAGCAGTGAAACTAGCGGAGTCTACGAGCAGTACTTC. Translating gives CASSETSGVYEQYF.

This rearrangement joins TRBV21-1 to TRBJ1-1. TRBV21-1 is a pseudogene. The CDR3 extends over 16 amino acids. The CDR3 nucleotides read TGTGCCAGCAGCAAAAAAAAAGGGATGACGGACACTGAAGCTTTCTTT. It encodes CASSKKKGMTDTEAFF.

The count of this clone is one. The chain is built from TRBV6-1 and TRBJ1-4, with D possibly being TRBD1 (6 bases). The CDR3 runs 15 residues. The V gene's germline CDR1 is MNHNS and CDR2 SASEGT. V lost 1 base and J 8 bases, leaving 14 bases between the germline ends. CDR3 residues: CASSEVRGAWEKLFF. The CDR3 bases are TGTGCCAGCAGTGAAGTAAGGGGGGCTTGGGAAAAACTGTTTTTT.

This clone occurred a few times. This chain uses TRBV6-6 with TRBJ1-6; D ambiguous. The V gene's germline CDR1 is MNHNY and CDR2 SVGAGI (reference sequence). The CDR3 loop spans 15 amino acids. The V end was cut by 0 bases, the J end by 7 bases, with 10 bases between. For the CDR3, the DNA is TGTGCCAGCAGTTACTCGGGGAAGAGCAATTCACCCCTCCACTTT. This gives the protein CASSYSGKSNSPLHF.